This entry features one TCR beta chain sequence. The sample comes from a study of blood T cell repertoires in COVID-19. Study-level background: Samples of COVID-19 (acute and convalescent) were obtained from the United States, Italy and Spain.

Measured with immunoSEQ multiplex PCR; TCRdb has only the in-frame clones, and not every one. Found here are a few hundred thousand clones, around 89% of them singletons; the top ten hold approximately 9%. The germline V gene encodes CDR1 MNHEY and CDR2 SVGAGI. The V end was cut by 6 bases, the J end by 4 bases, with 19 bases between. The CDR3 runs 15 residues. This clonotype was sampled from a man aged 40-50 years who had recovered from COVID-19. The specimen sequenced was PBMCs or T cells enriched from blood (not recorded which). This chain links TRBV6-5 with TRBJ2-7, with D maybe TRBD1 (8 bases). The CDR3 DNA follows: TGTGCCAGCAGGAGGGGGGGGCAGGGGGCTTACGAGCAGTACTTC. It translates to CASRRGGQGAYEQYF.